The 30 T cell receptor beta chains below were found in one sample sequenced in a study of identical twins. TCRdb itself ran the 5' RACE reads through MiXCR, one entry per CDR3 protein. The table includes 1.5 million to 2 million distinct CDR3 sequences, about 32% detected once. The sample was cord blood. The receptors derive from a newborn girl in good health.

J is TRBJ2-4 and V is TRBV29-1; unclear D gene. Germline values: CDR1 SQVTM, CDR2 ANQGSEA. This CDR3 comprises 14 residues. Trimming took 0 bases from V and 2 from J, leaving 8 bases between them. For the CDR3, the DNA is TGCAGCGTTGAAGACAGAACATCCAAAAACATTCAGTACTTC. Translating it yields CSVEDRTSKNIQYF.

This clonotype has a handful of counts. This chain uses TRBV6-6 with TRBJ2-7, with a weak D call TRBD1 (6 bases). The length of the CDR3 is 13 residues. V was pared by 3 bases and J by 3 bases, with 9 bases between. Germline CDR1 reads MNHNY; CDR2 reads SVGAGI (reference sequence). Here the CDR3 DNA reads TGTGCCAGCAGTTATCGGACAGACTACGAGCAGTACTTC. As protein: CASSYRTDYEQYF.

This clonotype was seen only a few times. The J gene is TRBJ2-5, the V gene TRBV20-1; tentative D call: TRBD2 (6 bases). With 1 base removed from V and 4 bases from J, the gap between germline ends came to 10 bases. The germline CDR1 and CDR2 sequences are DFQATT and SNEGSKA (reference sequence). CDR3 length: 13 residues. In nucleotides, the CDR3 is TGCAGTGCTAGAGTCTGGCGGGGAGAGACCCAGTACTTC. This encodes CSARVWRGETQYF.

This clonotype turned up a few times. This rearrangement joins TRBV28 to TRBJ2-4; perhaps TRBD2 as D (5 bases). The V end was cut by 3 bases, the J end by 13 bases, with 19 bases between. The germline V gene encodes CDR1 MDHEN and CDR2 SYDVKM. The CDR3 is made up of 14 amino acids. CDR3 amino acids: CASSFLRGSRQQYF. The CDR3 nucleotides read TGTGCCAGCAGTTTCCTTCGAGGGAGCCGCCAGCAGTACTTC.

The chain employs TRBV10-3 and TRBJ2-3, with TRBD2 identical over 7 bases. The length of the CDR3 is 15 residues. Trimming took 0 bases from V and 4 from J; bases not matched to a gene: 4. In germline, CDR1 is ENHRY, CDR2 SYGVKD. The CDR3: CAISESGGSSDTQYF. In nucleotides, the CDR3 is TGTGCCATCAGTGAGTCGGGCGGGAGTTCAGATACGCAGTATTTT.

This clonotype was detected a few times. This chain's CDR3 is CSAPTKPSYNEQFF. The CDR3 DNA is TGCAGTGCTCCTACAAAACCATCCTACAATGAGCAGTTCTTC. The rearrangement uses TRBV20-1 and TRBJ2-1; no clear D gene. Germline CDR1 and CDR2: DFQATT and SNEGSKA (reference sequence). V shed 5 bases and J shed 1 base, with 12 bases lying between them. The CDR3 loop spans 14 amino acids.

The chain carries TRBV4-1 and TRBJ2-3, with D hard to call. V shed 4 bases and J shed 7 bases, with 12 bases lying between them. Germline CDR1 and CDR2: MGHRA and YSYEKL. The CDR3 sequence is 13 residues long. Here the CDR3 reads CASSRLRVNTQYF. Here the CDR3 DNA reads TGCGCCAGCAGCCGCTTACGAGTGAATACGCAGTATTTT.

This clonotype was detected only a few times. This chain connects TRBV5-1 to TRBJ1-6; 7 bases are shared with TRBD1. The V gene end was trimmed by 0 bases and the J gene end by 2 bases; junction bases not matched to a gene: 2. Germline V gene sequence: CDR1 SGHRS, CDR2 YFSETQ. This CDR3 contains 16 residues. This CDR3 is CASSLAQGAYNSPLHF. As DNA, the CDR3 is TGCGCCAGCAGCTTGGCCCAGGGGGCCTATAATTCACCCCTCCACTTT.

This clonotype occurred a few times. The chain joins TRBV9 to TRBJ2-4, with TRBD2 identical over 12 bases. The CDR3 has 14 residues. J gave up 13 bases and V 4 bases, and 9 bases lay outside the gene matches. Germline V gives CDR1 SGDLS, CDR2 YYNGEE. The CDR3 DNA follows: TGTGCCAGCAGCCCTCGGACTAGCGGGGATGAGCAGTACTTC. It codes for CASSPRTSGDEQYF.

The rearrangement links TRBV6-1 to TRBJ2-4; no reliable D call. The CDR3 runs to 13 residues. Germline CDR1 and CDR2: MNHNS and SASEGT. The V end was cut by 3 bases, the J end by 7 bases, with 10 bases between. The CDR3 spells CASSEGLVNIQYF. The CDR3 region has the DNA TGTGCCAGCAGTGAGGGTTTGGTGAACATTCAGTACTTC.

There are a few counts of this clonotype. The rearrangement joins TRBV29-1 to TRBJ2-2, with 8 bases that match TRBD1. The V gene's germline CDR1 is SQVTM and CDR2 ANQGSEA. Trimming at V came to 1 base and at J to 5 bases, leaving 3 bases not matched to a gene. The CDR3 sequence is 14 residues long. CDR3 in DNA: TGCAGCGTTGAAGGGACAGGGAGGACCGGGGAGCTGTTTTTT. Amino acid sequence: CSVEGTGRTGELFF.

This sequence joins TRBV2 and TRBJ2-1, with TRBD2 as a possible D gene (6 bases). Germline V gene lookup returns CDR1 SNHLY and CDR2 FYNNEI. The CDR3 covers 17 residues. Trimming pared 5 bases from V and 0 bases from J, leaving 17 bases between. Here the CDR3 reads CASSYTPSASSYNEQFF. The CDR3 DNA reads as TGTGCCAGCAGTTATACTCCTAGCGCCAGCTCCTACAATGAGCAGTTCTTC.

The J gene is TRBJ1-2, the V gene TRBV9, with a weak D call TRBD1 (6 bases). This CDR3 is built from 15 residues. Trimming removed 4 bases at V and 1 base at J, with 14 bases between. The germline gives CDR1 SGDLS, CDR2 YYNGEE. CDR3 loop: CASSTYGGRNYGYTF. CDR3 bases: TGTGCCAGCAGCACCTACGGGGGGCGTAACTATGGCTACACCTTC.

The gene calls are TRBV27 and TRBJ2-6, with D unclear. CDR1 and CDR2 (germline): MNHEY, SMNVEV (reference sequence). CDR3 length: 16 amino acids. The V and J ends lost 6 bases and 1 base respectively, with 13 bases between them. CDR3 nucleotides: TGTGCCAGCAGGGCAGACCTTCATTCTGGGGCCAACGTCCTGACTTTC. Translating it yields CASRADLHSGANVLTF.

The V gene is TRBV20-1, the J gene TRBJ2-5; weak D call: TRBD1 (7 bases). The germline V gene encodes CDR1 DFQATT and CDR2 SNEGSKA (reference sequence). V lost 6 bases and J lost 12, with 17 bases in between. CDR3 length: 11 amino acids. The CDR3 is CSAPRGPSEYF. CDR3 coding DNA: TGCAGTGCCCCGAGGGGGCCTAGCGAGTACTTC.

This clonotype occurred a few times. The CDR3: CASREAGVGFNEQFF. The CDR3 DNA reads TGTGCCAGCAGAGAAGCGGGAGTAGGCTTCAATGAGCAGTTCTTC. This chain uses TRBV6-5 with TRBJ2-1; 8 bases agree with TRBD2. Unmatched junction bases numbered 10, after V lost 6 bases and J lost 6 bases. Germline loops: CDR1 MNHEY, CDR2 SVGAGI. The length of the CDR3 is 15 residues.

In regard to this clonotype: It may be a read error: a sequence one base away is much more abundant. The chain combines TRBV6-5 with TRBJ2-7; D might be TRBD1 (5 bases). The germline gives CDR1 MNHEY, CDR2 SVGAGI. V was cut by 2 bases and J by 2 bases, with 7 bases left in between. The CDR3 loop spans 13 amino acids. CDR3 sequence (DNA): TGTGCCAGCAGTTACACGGACACCTACGAGCAGTACTTC. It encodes CASSYTDTYEQYF.

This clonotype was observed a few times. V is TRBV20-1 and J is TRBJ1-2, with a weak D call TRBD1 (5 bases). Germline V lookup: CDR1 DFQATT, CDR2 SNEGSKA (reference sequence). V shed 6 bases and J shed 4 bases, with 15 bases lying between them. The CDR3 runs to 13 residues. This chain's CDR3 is CSAGGGRTYGYTF. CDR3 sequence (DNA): TGCAGTGCCGGGGGGGGACGCACCTATGGCTACACCTTC.

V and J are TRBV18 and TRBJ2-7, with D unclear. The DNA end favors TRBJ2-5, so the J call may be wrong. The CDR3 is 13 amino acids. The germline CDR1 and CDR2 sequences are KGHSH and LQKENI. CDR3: CASSPGKKETQYF. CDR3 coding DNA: TGTGCCAGCTCACCAGGCAAGAAAGAGACCCAGTACTTC.

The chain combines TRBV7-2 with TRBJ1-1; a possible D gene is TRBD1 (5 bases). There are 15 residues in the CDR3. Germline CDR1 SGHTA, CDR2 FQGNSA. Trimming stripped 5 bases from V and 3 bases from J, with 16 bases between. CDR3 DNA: TGTGCCAGCAGCGTTCCCAGGGTTTTCGACACTGAAGCTTTCTTT. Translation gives CASSVPRVFDTEAFF.

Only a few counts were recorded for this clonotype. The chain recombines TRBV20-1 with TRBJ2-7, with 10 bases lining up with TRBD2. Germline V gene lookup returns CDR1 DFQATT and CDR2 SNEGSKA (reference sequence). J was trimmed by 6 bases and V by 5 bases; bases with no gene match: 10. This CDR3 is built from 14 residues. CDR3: CSARTSGTRPEQYF. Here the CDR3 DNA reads TGCAGTGCTCGAACTAGCGGGACTCGACCCGAGCAGTACTTC.

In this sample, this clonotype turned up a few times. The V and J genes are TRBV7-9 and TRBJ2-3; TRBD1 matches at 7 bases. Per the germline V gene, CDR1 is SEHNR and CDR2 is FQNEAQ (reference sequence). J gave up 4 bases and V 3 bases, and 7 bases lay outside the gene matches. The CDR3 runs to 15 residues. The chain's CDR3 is CASSLRGGNADTQYF. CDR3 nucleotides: TGTGCCAGCAGCTTGAGAGGGGGCAACGCAGATACGCAGTATTTT.

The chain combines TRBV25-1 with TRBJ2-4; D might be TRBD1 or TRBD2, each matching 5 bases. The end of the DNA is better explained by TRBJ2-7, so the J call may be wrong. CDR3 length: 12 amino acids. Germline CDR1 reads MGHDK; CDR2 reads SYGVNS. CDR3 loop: CASSERGNEQYF. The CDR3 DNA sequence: TGTGCCAGCAGTGAACGGGGCAACGAGCAGTACTTC.

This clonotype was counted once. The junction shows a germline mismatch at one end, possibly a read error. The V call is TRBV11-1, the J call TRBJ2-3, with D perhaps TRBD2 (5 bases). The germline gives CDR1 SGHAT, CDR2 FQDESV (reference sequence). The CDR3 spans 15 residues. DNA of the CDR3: TGTGCCGGCAGCTCACGCCTGTCTAGCACGGATACGCAGTATTTT. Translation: CAGSSRLSSTDTQYF.

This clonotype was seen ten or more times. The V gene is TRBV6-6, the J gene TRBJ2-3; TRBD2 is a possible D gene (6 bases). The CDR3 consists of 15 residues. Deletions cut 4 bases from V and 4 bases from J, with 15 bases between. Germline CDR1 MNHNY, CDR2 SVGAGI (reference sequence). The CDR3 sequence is CASSSELARADTQYF. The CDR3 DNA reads TGTGCCAGCAGTTCAGAACTAGCAAGAGCAGATACGCAGTATTTT.

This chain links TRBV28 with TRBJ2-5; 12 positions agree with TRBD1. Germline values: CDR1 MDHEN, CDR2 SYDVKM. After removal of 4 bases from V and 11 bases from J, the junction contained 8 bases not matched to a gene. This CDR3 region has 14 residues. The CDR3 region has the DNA TGTGCCAGCAGTTGGGACAGGGGGCTGAATGAGCAGTACTTC. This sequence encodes CASSWDRGLNEQYF. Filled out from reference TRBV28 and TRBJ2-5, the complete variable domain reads DVKVTQSSRYLVKRTGEKVFLECVQDMDHENMFWYRQDPGLGLRLIYFSYDVKMKEKGDIPEGYSVSREKKERFSLILESASTNQTSMYLCASSWDRGLNEQYFGPGTRLLVL.

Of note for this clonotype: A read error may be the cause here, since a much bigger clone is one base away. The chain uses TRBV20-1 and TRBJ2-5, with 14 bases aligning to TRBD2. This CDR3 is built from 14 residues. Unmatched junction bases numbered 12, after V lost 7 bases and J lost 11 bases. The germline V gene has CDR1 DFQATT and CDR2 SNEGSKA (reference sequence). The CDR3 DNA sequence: TGCAGTGGCAGGACTAGCGGGAGGTCGGGTGAGCAGTACTTC. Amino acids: CSGRTSGRSGEQYF.

In DNA, the CDR3 is TGTGCCAGCAGCCTAGGGACTAGCGGGAAGGTCTACAATGAGCAGTTCTTC. This encodes CASSLGTSGKVYNEQFF. The chain joins TRBV3-1 to TRBJ2-1; 13 bases line up with TRBD2. The CDR3 spans 17 residues. From germline, CDR1 is LGHDT and CDR2 YNNKEL (reference sequence). After removal of 4 bases from V and 3 bases from J, the junction contained 6 bases not matched to a gene.

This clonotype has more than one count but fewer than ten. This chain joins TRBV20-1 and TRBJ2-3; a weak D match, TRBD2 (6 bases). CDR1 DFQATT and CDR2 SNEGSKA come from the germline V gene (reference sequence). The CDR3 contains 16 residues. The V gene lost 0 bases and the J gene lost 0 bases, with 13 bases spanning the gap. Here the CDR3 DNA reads TGCAGTGCTAGAGATCTCAGGCGGGGAAGCACAGATACGCAGTATTTT. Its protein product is CSARDLRRGSTDTQYF.

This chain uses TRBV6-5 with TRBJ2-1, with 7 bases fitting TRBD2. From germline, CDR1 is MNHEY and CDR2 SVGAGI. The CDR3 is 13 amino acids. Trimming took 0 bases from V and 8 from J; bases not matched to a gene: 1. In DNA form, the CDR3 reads TGTGCCAGCAGTTACTCGCGGGAGTATGAGCAGTTCTTC. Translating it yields CASSYSREYEQFF.